This T cell receptor (beta chain) was found in a study of TIL therapy for anti-PD-1-resistant metastatic lung cancer. Whole-study findings and limits: The baseline peripheral repertoire was partially replaced by infused TIL clonotypes that later decayed. Treatment-naive, never-smoker and oncogene-addicted patients were overrepresented in this highly selected cohort.

Documented time point: pre-treatment sample, taken before nivolumab and TIL therapy. Enrollment ran from 2017 to early 2020. The immunoSEQ assay was v3. Here immunoSEQ multiplex PCR was the method, and the copy in TCRdb shows in-frame clones only, minus some. The repertoire holds approximately 60,000 clones, with more than 60% as singletons. This clone showed up just a few times. Its target is unknown. The CDR3 length is 16 residues. The TCR comes from a person aged 25 to 80 with non-small cell lung cancer. This rearrangement joins TRBV12-2 to TRBJ2-1; whether TRBD2, the table's D call, matches the DNA was not checked. TRBV12-2 is a pseudogene segment. The input for sequencing was blood, taken at baseline. This CDR3 reads CASRLRLAHSYNEQFF. DNA for the CDR3: TGTGCAAGTCGCTTAAGACTAGCGCACTCCTACAATGAGCAGTTCTTC.